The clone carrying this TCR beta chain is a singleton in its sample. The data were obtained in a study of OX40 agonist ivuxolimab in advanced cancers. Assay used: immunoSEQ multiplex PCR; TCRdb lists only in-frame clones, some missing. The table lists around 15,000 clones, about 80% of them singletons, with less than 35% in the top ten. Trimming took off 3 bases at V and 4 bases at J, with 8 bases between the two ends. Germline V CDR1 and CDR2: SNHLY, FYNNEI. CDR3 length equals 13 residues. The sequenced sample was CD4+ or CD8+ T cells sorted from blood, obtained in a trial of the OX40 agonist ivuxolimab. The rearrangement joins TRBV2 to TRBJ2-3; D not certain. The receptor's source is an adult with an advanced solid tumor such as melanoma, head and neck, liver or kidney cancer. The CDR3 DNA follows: TGTGCCAGCAGTGACTCCCTGGCAGATACGCAGTATTTT. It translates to CASSDSLADTQYF.